One sample yielded the 25 T cell receptor beta chains listed below, sequenced in a study of T-cell reconstitution after alpha-beta-depleted transplantation in children (dated by TCRdb to the mid-2010s). Library generation was performed with PCR. This sample was sequenced with an Illumina HiSeq 2500. To normalize quantification of the TCRbeta repertoire, the TCR libraries were built with molecular barcoding that relied on unique molecular identifiers. TCRdb trimmed the raw reads at Q25, called clones with MiXCR and kept productive beta chains. Each CDR3 protein appears once, grouped with its most common genes and DNA. The sample data list more than 200,000 distinct CDR3 sequences, and more than 15% of these were observed just once. The ten largest clones capture about two fifths of the sample. Read against the paper, the sample's treatment or condition label means: allogeneic hematopoietic cell transplantation with graft depleted of TCRalphabeta T cells and CD19 B cells.

The material sequenced was PBMCs, mostly from graft donor cells, taken 360 days after TCRalphabeta/CD19-depleted stem cell transplant. The source is a male patient under 10 years old who had a stem cell transplant for acute lymphoblastic leukemia, so the T cells may come from the graft donor.

The J gene is TRBJ2-7, the V gene TRBV29-1; 11 bases align to TRBD1. This CDR3 contains 14 residues. Trimming took 0 bases from V and 7 from J; bases not matched to a gene: 5. CDR1 and CDR2 (germline): SQVTM, ANQGSEA. Here the CDR3 DNA reads TGCAGCGTTGAAGACCGGGACAGGGGGTATGAGCAGTACTTC. Translating it yields CSVEDRDRGYEQYF.

In its sample, this clonotype was seen a few times. The V call is TRBV11-1, the J call TRBJ1-4; 10 nucleotides agree with TRBD1. There are 19 residues in the CDR3. The V gene's germline CDR1 is SGHAT and CDR2 FQDESV (reference sequence). With V trimmed by 6 bases and J by 4 bases, 17 bases remained unmatched. CDR3 bases: TGTGCCAGCAGAACCAAATTCGGGACAGGGGTCGAGGATAATGAAAAACTGTTTTTT. Translated: CASRTKFGTGVEDNEKLFF.

This clonotype appeared a few times. CDR3 sequence: CASRSSGGRYEQYF. In nucleotides, the CDR3 is TGTGCCAGCAGATCCTCAGGGGGCCGCTACGAGCAGTACTTC. The chain links TRBV7-2 to TRBJ2-7; TRBD1 aligns across 8 bases. Per germline, CDR1 SGHTA and CDR2 FQGNSA. This CDR3 region has 14 residues. The V and J ends lost 6 bases and 3 bases, in that order; junction bases with no gene match: 7.

This clonotype came up a few times. V usage is TRBV5-1 and J usage is TRBJ1-1; D gene unclear. The V end was cut by 0 bases, the J end by 5 bases, with 11 bases between. The CDR3 contains 14 residues. In germline, CDR1 is SGHRS, CDR2 YFSETQ. Here the CDR3 DNA reads TGCGCCAGCAGCTTGGCGGGGATGAGGACTGAAGCTTTCTTT. It translates to CASSLAGMRTEAFF.

This clonotype was found many times. The CDR3 is CASSEMAVTGELFF. CDR3 in DNA: TGTGCCAGCAGTGAGATGGCGGTCACCGGGGAGCTGTTTTTT. The J gene is TRBJ2-2, the V gene TRBV2; unclear D gene. V was shortened by 3 bases and J by 4 bases, with 9 bases between the two germline ends. The germline V gene encodes CDR1 SNHLY and CDR2 FYNNEI. The CDR3 is made up of 14 amino acids.

This clonotype was seen a few times. This sequence joins TRBV6-1 and TRBJ2-4; D is perhaps TRBD1 (6 bases). V was cut by 4 bases and J by 0 bases, with 22 bases left in between. Germline values: CDR1 MNHNS, CDR2 SASEGT. The CDR3 is made up of 19 amino acids. The CDR3 nucleotides are TGTGCCAGCAGTGTCCGAAGGTGGGACAAGCTGCTAGCCAAAAACATTCAGTACTTC. As protein: CASSVRRWDKLLAKNIQYF.

CDR3 residues: CASSGTYTYEQYF. CDR3 bases: TGCGCCAGCAGCGGGACCTATACCTACGAGCAGTACTTC. V gene TRBV10-2 combines with J gene TRBJ2-7; D could derive from TRBD1 or TRBD2 (5 bases each). There are 13 residues in the CDR3. Germline V lookup: CDR1 WSHSY, CDR2 SAAADI. V was clipped by 6 bases and J by 2 bases, with 11 bases between them.

The V and J genes are TRBV12-3 or TRBV12-4 and TRBJ1-5; D may be TRBD1 (6 bases). The CDR3 contains 16 residues. Trimming removed 8 bases from V and 3 bases from J, with 20 bases in between. The CDR3 nucleotides read TGTGCCAGCTACATCGCTGGCGAGGGGGTCAATCAGCCCCAGCATTTT. Amino acid sequence: CASYIAGEGVNQPQHF.

This rearrangement joins TRBV11-2 to TRBJ2-3; no firm D call. Germline V lookup: CDR1 SGHAT, CDR2 FQNNGV. Trimming took 5 bases from V and 0 from J, leaving 9 bases between them. The CDR3 has 14 residues. The CDR3 bases are TGTGCCAGCAGCGCATTAAAAAGCACAGATACGCAGTATTTT. This codes for CASSALKSTDTQYF. The full variable domain, with the rest looked up from reference TRBV11-2 and TRBJ2-3, is EAGVAQSPRYKIIEKRQSVAFWCNPISGHATLYWYQQILGQGPKLLIQFQNNGVVDDSQLPKDRFSAERLKGVDSTLKIQPAKLEDSAVYLCASSALKSTDTQYFGPGTRLTVL.

This clonotype was detected many times. The V and J genes are TRBV4-3 and TRBJ2-5, with D unresolved. The V end lost 0 bases, the J end lost 5 bases, and 10 bases lay between the germline ends. Germline CDR1 is LGHNA and CDR2 is YSLEER. The CDR3 sequence is 14 residues long. CDR3 coding DNA: TGCGCCAGCAGCCAAGAGTTTCCCGCCGAGACCCAGTACTTC. Residues: CASSQEFPAETQYF.

The V and J genes are TRBV29-1 and TRBJ2-3; weak D call: TRBD1 (6 bases). Germline values: CDR1 SQVTM, CDR2 ANQGSEA. The CDR3 runs to 21 residues. The V gene lost 6 bases and the J gene lost 4 bases, with 38 bases spanning the gap. The CDR3 nucleotides are TGCAGCGTCCACCCCCGCGGCCGTTTTGCTTCGCAGGGGAATTGGGCAGATACGCAGTATTTT. Translating gives CSVHPRGRFASQGNWADTQYF.

The V and J genes are TRBV6-5 and TRBJ2-3; D may match TRBD1 or TRBD2 (6 bases each). Germline loops: CDR1 MNHEY, CDR2 SVGAGI. This CDR3 is 17 amino acids long. Trimming removed 2 bases at V and 3 bases at J, with 18 bases between. In DNA, the CDR3 is TGTGCCAGCAGTTACACTCGGCTGGGGGGCGTGACAGATACGCAGTATTTT. Translating it yields CASSYTRLGGVTDTQYF.

The rearrangement joins TRBV18 to TRBJ2-2; 7 nucleotides agree with TRBD1. V shed 2 bases, J shed 7 bases, and the junction held 7 bases outside the gene matches. The length of the CDR3 is 15 residues. CDR1 is KGHSH and CDR2 is LQKENI in the germline V gene. The CDR3 here is CASSPSQGQVGELFF. CDR3 nucleotide sequence: TGTGCCAGCTCACCATCACAGGGGCAAGTCGGGGAGCTGTTTTTT.

J is TRBJ2-2 and V is TRBV12-3 or TRBV12-4; D may match TRBD1 or TRBD2 (5 bases each). This CDR3 comprises 16 residues. Trimming stripped 6 bases from V and 0 bases from J, with 14 bases between. The DNA of the CDR3 is TGTGCCAGCAGGTTGGGGGTCTGGGCGAACACCGGGGAGCTGTTTTTT. Translation: CASRLGVWANTGELFF.

V usage is TRBV6-2 or TRBV6-3 and J usage is TRBJ2-7, with 10 bases aligning to TRBD2. The J segment lost 1 base and the V segment lost 8 bases, leaving 11 bases of the junction unmatched. Germline loops: CDR1 MNHEY, CDR2 SVGEGT. The CDR3 is made up of 16 amino acids. For the CDR3, the DNA is TGTGCCAGCTGCAACCGCGGGACTAGCGTTTCCTACGAGCAGTACTTC. This encodes CASCNRGTSVSYEQYF.

In its sample, this clonotype was seen a few times. The chain employs TRBV9 and TRBJ2-2; D is undetermined. Trimming removed 3 bases at V and 4 bases at J, with 19 bases between. Germline CDR1 reads SGDLS; CDR2 reads YYNGEE. The CDR3 totals 17 residues. Here the CDR3 reads CASSGGSLAGFTGELFF. The DNA for the CDR3 is TGTGCCAGCAGCGGAGGTAGTTTGGCAGGATTCACCGGGGAGCTGTTTTTT.

This clonotype was picked up a small number of times. The chain couples TRBV29-1 to TRBJ2-3; maybe TRBD1 (6 bases). CDR3 size: 12 residues. Germline lookup yields CDR1 SQVTM and CDR2 ANQGSEA. V gave up 4 bases and J gave up 7 bases, with 12 bases separating them. The CDR3 nucleotides read TGCAGCGTTGGTCCACAGGGAAATACGCAGTATTTT. Its translation is CSVGPQGNTQYF.

This clonotype was counted a few times. V is TRBV11-3 and J is TRBJ2-1; D tentatively reads TRBD1 or TRBD2 (5 bases each). Germline CDR1 is SGHNT and CDR2 is YENEEA. This CDR3 is built from 14 residues. V was cut by 0 bases and J by 10 bases, with 13 bases left in between. The CDR3 region has the DNA TGTGCCAGCAGCTTAGACGGGGCGGTAGGGGAGCAGTTCTTC. Translation: CASSLDGAVGEQFF.

Here the CDR3 reads CSVAELRASYEQFF. The DNA for the CDR3 is TGCAGCGTTGCGGAGCTCCGGGCCAGCTATGAGCAGTTCTTC. The rearrangement joins TRBV29-1 to TRBJ2-1; D remains unclear. This CDR3 has 14 residues. V lost 4 bases and J 8 bases, leaving 18 bases between the germline ends. Germline loops: CDR1 SQVTM, CDR2 ANQGSEA.

This clonotype occurred many times. The germline gene is not matched at one end of the junction; a read error may be the cause. The V gene is TRBV5-1, the J gene TRBJ2-7; 7 bases are a match to TRBD1. The CDR3 has 13 residues. Per the germline V gene, CDR1 is SGHRS and CDR2 is YFSETQ. The CDR3 here is CASSWDRGYEQYF. The CDR3 coding sequence is TGTGCCAGCAGTTGGGACAGAGGCTACGAGCAGTACTTC. Full variable domain (outside the CDR3, taken from reference TRBV5-1 and TRBJ2-7): KAGVTQTPRYLIKTRGQQVTLSCSPISGHRSVSWYQQTPGQGLQFLFEYFSETQRNKGNFPGRFSGRQFSNSRSEMNVSTLELGDSALYLCASSWDRGYEQYFGPGTRLTVT.

This clonotype was observed a handful of times. In DNA form, the CDR3 reads TGCAGCGTTGGGCGGGGGTACCAAGAGACCCAGTACTTC. It encodes CSVGRGYQETQYF. The rearrangement links TRBV29-1 to TRBJ2-5, with 7 bases aligning to TRBD2. This CDR3 has 13 residues. Per germline, CDR1 SQVTM and CDR2 ANQGSEA. V lost 4 bases to trimming and J lost 0 bases; unmatched junction nucleotides: 2.

This clonotype was seen a handful of times. The CDR3 is CASSQERPTNYGYTF. The CDR3 DNA is TGCGCCAGCAGCCAAGAGCGGCCTACTAACTATGGCTACACCTTC. This chain uses TRBV4-3 with TRBJ1-2; D not certain. The germline CDR1 and CDR2 sequences are LGHNA and YSLEER. The CDR3 is 15 residues long. V gave up 0 bases and J gave up 0 bases, with 8 bases separating them.

The rearrangement links TRBV12-3 or TRBV12-4 to TRBJ2-2; TRBD1 agrees at 8 bases. The CDR3 extends over 15 amino acids. V was pared by 6 bases and J by 9 bases, with 12 bases of the junction left unmatched. CDR3 amino acids: CASSPSDREVWELFF. As DNA, the CDR3 is TGTGCCAGCAGCCCTTCGGACAGGGAAGTATGGGAGCTGTTTTTT.

The sample holds a few counts of this clonotype. The rearrangement uses TRBV27 and TRBJ1-6, with D perhaps TRBD1 (6 bases). Between the trimmed V and J ends, which lost 5 bases and 7 bases, there was a span of 9 bases. The CDR3 consists of 13 residues. Germline V CDR1 and CDR2: MNHEY, SMNVEV (reference sequence). CDR3 protein: CASSGQGNSPLHF. The CDR3 DNA reads as TGTGCCAGCAGTGGGCAGGGGAATTCACCCCTCCACTTT.

The genes are TRBV4-2 and TRBJ2-7; 7 positions agree with TRBD1. The CDR3 has 16 amino acids. V lost 3 bases and J lost 7; bases outside the gene matches: 15. Germline V gene sequence: CDR1 LGHNA, CDR2 YNFKEQ. The CDR3 sequence: CASSQPGTVSVGEQYF. In DNA form, the CDR3 reads TGTGCCAGCAGCCAGCCCGGGACAGTTTCAGTGGGGGAGCAGTACTTC.